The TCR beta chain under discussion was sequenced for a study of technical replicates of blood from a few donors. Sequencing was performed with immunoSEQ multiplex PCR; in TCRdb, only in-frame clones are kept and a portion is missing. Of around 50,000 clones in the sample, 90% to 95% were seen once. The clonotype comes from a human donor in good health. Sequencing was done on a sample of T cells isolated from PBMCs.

The CDR3 here is CASSYTGLAREQYF. The CDR3 DNA reads as TGTGCCAGCAGTTACACCGGACTAGCGCGCGAGCAGTACTTC. V and J are TRBV6-5 and TRBJ2-7, with TRBD2 identical over 9 bases. Trimming took 2 bases from V and 6 from J; bases not matched to a gene: 5. Looked up from germline, CDR1 is MNHEY and CDR2 is SVGAGI. CDR3 size: 14 residues.